Detailed here is one T cell receptor (beta chain). V shed 0 bases and J 0 bases; nucleotides not matched to a gene: 4. This CDR3 is built from 17 residues. Looked up from germline, CDR1 is LGHNA and CDR2 is YNFKEQ. The sample belongs to a study of blood T cell repertoires in COVID-19. Background on the study: Sources were T cells, B-cell-depleted T cells, or PBMCs; the material itself was cDNA or gDNA.

Clones were sequenced by immunoSEQ multiplex PCR, and TCRdb holds only the in-frame ones, with some missing. There are around 160,000 clones in the sample; 70% to 90% occur only once, and around 8% lies in the top ten. The TCR sequence derives from a woman in her fifties or sixties with COVID-19, enrolled during active disease. The chain has TRBV4-2 and TRBJ2-3, with TRBD2 identical over 9 bases. Sequencing input: peripheral blood. The CDR3: CASSQDPAGGSTDTQYF. CDR3 DNA: TGTGCCAGCAGCCAAGACCCAGCGGGGGGTAGCACAGATACGCAGTATTTT.